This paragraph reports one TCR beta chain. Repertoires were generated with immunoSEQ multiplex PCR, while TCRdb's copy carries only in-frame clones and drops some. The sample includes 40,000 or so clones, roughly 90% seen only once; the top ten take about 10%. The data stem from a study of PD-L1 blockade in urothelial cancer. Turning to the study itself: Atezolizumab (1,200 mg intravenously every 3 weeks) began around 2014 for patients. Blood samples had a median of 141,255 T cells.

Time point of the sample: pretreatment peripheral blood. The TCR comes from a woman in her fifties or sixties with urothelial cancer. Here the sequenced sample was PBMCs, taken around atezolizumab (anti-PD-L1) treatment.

The CDR3 is CASSSYGGSYEQYF. CDR3 in DNA: TGTGCCAGTTCCTCCTACGGGGGCTCCTACGAGCAGTACTTC. The chain employs TRBV27 and TRBJ2-7, with a weak D call TRBD2 (6 bases). V was clipped by 9 bases and J by 0 bases, with 15 bases between them. The CDR3 extends over 14 amino acids. Germline CDR1 reads MNHEY; CDR2 reads SMNVEV (reference sequence).